This TCR beta chain was profiled in a study of Ad26.COV2.S vaccination and SARS-CoV-2 variants. About the study: The Ad26.COV2.S arm of the COV1001 trial was where the donor was placed. In the study, Ad26.COV2.S was injected intramuscularly once, or twice 56 days apart. General study results and limits: Post-vaccination spike-specific CD8+ and CD4+ T cell responses reportedly had substantial breadth.

Concerning this clone: The antigen remains undetermined.

Treatment denoted: around 19 received Ad26.COV2.S at low or high dose, single or two shots; about 5 received placebo; per-sample allocation not given. Repertoires come from day 63 after the first vaccine or placebo injection. Adults aged 18-55 years in Boston included the donor. CDR3 length: 13 residues. The V gene's germline CDR1 is KGHSH and CDR2 LQKENI. The V gene lost 3 bases and the J gene lost 5 bases, with 8 bases spanning the gap. Profiling relied on immunoSEQ multiplex PCR, and the TCRdb table lists in-frame clones only, not all of them. The sample has a few hundred thousand clones, roughly 90% seen once.

The chain is built from TRBV18 and TRBJ2-1, with a tentative D call TRBD1 (5 bases). The sequence was collected from a person aged 18 to 65 who received the Ad26.COV2.S COVID-19 vaccine or a placebo. The sample consisted of peripheral blood, taken in a trial of Ad26.COV2.S vaccine versus placebo. This CDR3 reads CASSPLRDNEQFF. The CDR3 DNA is TGTGCCAGCTCACCTCTCAGGGACAATGAGCAGTTCTTC.